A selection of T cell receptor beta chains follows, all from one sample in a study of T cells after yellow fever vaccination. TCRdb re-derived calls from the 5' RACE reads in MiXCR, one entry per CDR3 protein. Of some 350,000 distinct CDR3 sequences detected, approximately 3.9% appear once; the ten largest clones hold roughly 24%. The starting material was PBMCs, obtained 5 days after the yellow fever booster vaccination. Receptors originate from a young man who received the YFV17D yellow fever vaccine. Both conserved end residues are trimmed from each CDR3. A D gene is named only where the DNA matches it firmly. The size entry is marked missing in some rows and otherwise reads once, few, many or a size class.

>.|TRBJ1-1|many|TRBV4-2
ASSLPIQGENTEAF
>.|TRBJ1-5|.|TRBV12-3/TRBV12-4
ASSPAYGDHQPQH
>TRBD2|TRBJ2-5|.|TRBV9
ASSLTGTSGEVETQY
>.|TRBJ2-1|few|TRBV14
ASSQEGYGQF
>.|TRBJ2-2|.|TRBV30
AWNTGSLRNGELF
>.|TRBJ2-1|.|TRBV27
ASTRSWGVDEQF
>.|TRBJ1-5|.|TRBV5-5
ASSFDGNQPQH
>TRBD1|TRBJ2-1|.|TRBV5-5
ASSLRQGKDEQF
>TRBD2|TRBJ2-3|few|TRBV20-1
SAWVAGGADTQY
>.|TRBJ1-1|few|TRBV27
ASTNTWGTEAF
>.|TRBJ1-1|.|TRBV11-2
ASSPNLKGEAF
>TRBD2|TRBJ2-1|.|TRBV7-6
ASSATLAGGVYNEQF
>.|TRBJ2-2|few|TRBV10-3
AISESRATGIANTGELF
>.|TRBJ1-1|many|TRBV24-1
ATSERDGTEAF
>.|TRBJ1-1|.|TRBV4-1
ASSQVTATEAF
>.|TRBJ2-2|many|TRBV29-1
SVERRGEHGELF
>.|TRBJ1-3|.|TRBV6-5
ASSRAGAQRSGNTIY
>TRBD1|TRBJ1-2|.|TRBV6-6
ASSPTGGAYGYT
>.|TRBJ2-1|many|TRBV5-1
ASRFNNEQF
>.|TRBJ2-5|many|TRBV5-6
ASSPEISETQY
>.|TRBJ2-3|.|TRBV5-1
ASNFPPAGTTTDTQY
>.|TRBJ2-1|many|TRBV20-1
SALGHNEQF
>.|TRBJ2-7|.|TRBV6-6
ASRTWEGGEQY
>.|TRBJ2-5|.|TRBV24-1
ATSERGETQY
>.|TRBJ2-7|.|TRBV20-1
SASLGVHSYEQY
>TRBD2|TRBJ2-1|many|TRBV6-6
ASSLSGGPPGNNEQF
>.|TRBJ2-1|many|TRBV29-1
SLRGLNNEQF
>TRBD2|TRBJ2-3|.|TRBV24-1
ATSDLPASGGTDTQY
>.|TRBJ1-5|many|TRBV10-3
AISVRQSHQPQH
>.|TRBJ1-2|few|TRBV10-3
AISTSEFYGYT
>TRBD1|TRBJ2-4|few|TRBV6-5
ASSSGTGGIFIQY
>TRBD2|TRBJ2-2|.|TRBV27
ASRAGTRAGELF
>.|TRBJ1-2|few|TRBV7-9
ASRRSEGYT
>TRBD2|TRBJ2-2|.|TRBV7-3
ASSLNPVSGGTGELF
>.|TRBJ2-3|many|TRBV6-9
ASFGNRSTDTQY
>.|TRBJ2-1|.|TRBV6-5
ASSYSGRYNEQF
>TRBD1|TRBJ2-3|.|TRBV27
ASSVFRDRVHTDTQY
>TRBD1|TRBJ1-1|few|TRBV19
ASNPGQGSTEAF
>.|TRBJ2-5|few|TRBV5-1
ASSSLTVQETQY
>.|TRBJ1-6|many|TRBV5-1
ASQGQGSAYNSPLH
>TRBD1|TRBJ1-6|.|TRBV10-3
AHQGGSHSPLH
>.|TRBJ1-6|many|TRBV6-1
ASSEFGTNSPLH
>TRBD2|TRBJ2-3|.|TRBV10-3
AISESLLAGITQY
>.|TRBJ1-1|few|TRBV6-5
ASSYSGLFWENTEAF
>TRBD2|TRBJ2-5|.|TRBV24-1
ATSEHRTSGGQETQY
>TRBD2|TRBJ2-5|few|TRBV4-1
ASSQVQRGLQETQY
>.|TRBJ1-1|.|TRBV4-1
ASSQGDIALTEAF
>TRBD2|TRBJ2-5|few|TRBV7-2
ASSKLAGAVQETQY
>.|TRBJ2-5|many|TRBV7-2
ASSSSGDSIQETQY
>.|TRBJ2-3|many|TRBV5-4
ASTQAVSTDTQY